Presented here are 22 T cell receptor beta chains from one specimen sequenced in a study of T cells in Graves' hyperthyroidism and ophthalmopathy. Regions amplified from RNA transcripts were the TCR beta CDR3 regions. A first-round RT-PCR of the TCR CDR3 used the HTBI primer set. Via MiXCR, TCRdb re-called the multiplex PCR reads, giving one row per CDR3 protein. The data show 300,000 to 400,000 distinct CDR3 sequences, with roughly 18% seen just once and about half held by the top ten. Sequencing was done on a sample of blood. The receptors here all came from a woman between 45 and 60 years old with Graves' hyperthyroidism.

The CDR3: CASSRTTTNEKLFF. CDR3 nucleotides: TGTGCCAGCAGTAGGACCACAACTAATGAAAAACTGTTTTTT. The chain couples TRBV2 to TRBJ1-4, with D uncertain. Germline V gives CDR1 SNHLY, CDR2 FYNNEI. The CDR3 spans 14 residues. Trimming took off 5 bases at V and 0 bases at J, with 7 bases between the two ends.

V gene TRBV5-1 combines with J gene TRBJ1-2; TRBD1 is a possible D gene (6 bases). CDR1 is SGHRS and CDR2 is YFSETQ in the germline V gene. CDR3 length equals 14 residues. V gave up 0 bases and J gave up 3 bases, with 9 bases separating them. CDR3 sequence: CASSLGAGDYGYTF. CDR3 nucleotide sequence: TGCGCCAGCAGCTTGGGGGCAGGGGACTATGGCTACACCTTC.

The table lists this clonotype with many counts. V and J are TRBV6-1 and TRBJ1-4; D remains unclear. The CDR3 is 16 amino acids. Trimming pared 7 bases from V and 2 bases from J, leaving 17 bases between. Germline assignment: CDR1 MNHNS and CDR2 SASEGT. CDR3 nucleotides: TGTGCCAGCACGGGAGGAGTAACTTCTACTAATGAAAAACTGTTTTTT. Encoded protein: CASTGGVTSTNEKLFF.

This clonotype has only a few counts. The gene calls are TRBV3-1 and TRBJ2-5; 13 positions match TRBD2. The CDR3 contains 15 residues. In germline, CDR1 is LGHDT, CDR2 YNNKEL (reference sequence). J lost 9 bases, V lost 4 bases, and 8 bases had no gene match. DNA for the CDR3: TGTGCCAGCAGCCGAGGGACTAGCGGGGCATCGGCCCAGTACTTC. Protein sequence: CASSRGTSGASAQYF.

This clonotype was counted between two and nine times. The chain has TRBV5-1 and TRBJ1-5, with TRBD1 as a possible D gene (5 bases). V lost 1 base to trimming and J lost 6 bases, with 11 bases between them. The CDR3 contains 14 residues. Germline V gene sequence: CDR1 SGHRS, CDR2 YFSETQ. CDR3 nucleotides: TGCGCCAGCAGCTTGCTCGGGGGTGGTCAGCCCCAGCATTTT. Protein: CASSLLGGGQPQHF.

This clonotype was seen ten or more times. The rearrangement joins TRBV5-1 to TRBJ2-1; perhaps D is TRBD1 or TRBD2 (6 bases each). V was shortened by 0 bases and J by 6 bases, with 13 bases between the two germline ends. The CDR3 runs 15 residues. The germline V gene encodes CDR1 SGHRS and CDR2 YFSETQ. The CDR3 DNA reads as TGCGCCAGCAGCTTGGGTTCGGGGGCGGTCAATGAGCAGTTCTTC. Translating it yields CASSLGSGAVNEQFF.

The sample holds many counts of this clonotype. The DNA for the CDR3 is TGTGCCAGCAGCCTAGGAAAGGGGTACTCACCCCTCCACTTT. Translating it yields CASSLGKGYSPLHF. The rearrangement uses TRBV12-3 or TRBV12-4 and TRBJ1-6; D might be TRBD1 (5 bases). Between the trimmed V and J ends, which lost 6 bases and 10 bases, there was a span of 16 bases. The CDR3 loop spans 14 amino acids.

This clonotype has a handful of counts. The gene calls are TRBV19 and TRBJ1-1; D is unclear. CDR3 size: 16 residues. Trimming pared 1 base from V and 4 bases from J, leaving 16 bases between. Germline CDR1 LNHDA, CDR2 SQIVND (reference sequence). CDR3 sequence (DNA): TGTGCCAGTAGTATAGGGTTGGTCCGCCGAGGCACTGAAGCTTTCTTT. Residues: CASSIGLVRRGTEAFF.

This clonotype was counted ten times or more. This chain links TRBV7-9 with TRBJ2-1, with TRBD2 matching 12 bases. The length of the CDR3 is 17 residues. Looked up from germline, CDR1 is SEHNR and CDR2 is FQNEAQ (reference sequence). V lost 4 bases, J lost 4 bases, and 8 bases stayed unmatched. The CDR3 loop reads CASSSRLAGERYNEQFF. CDR3 sequence (DNA): TGTGCCAGCAGCTCCCGACTAGCGGGAGAACGTTACAATGAGCAGTTCTTC.

The table lists this clonotype with a few counts. This chain uses TRBV12-3 or TRBV12-4 with TRBJ2-4; perhaps TRBD1 as D (5 bases). This CDR3 is built from 13 residues. V was shortened by 2 bases and J by 6 bases, with 8 bases between the two germline ends. CDR3 residues: CASSLFDRNIQYF. DNA of the CDR3: TGTGCCAGCAGTTTATTTGACAGAAACATTCAGTACTTC.

This clonotype was seen at least ten times. The chain links TRBV10-3 to TRBJ2-5, with 11 nucleotides matching TRBD2. J was trimmed by 3 bases and V by 2 bases; bases with no gene match: 2. Germline lookup yields CDR1 ENHRY and CDR2 SYGVKD. The CDR3 runs to 15 residues. The DNA of the CDR3 is TGTGCCATCAGTGAGGGGACTAGCGGTAAAGAGACCCAGTACTTC. As protein: CAISEGTSGKETQYF.

Only a few counts were recorded for this clonotype. The V call is TRBV24-1, the J call TRBJ1-1, with a possible D match to TRBD1 (5 bases). This CDR3 region has 14 residues. Trimming took off 7 bases at V and 5 bases at J, with 16 bases between the two ends. Germline lookup yields CDR1 KGHDR and CDR2 SFDVKD. The CDR3 spells CATRGRDGLTEAFF. In DNA form, the CDR3 reads TGTGCCACCAGGGGACGAGATGGCCTGACTGAAGCTTTCTTT.

This chain links TRBV20-1 with TRBJ1-2; D perhaps matches TRBD1 (5 bases). This CDR3 spans 13 amino acids. Germline CDR1 reads DFQATT; CDR2 reads SNEGSKA (reference sequence). The CDR3 spells CSAEYPGGYGYTF. Here the CDR3 DNA reads TGCAGCGCTGAGTATCCGGGGGGTTATGGCTACACCTTC.

This chain uses TRBV6-1 with TRBJ1-1, with 9 bases lining up with TRBD1. V lost 5 bases and J lost 6; bases outside the gene matches: 10. The CDR3 runs to 15 residues. Germline V lookup: CDR1 MNHNS, CDR2 SASEGT. CDR3 residues: CASSPGTGYEAEAFF. The CDR3 coding sequence is TGTGCCAGCAGTCCCGGGACAGGGTACGAGGCTGAAGCTTTCTTT.

The rearrangement links TRBV20-1 to TRBJ2-7, with 10 bases matching TRBD2. The J segment lost 4 bases and the V segment lost 6 bases, leaving 12 bases of the junction unmatched. Germline CDR1 is DFQATT and CDR2 is SNEGSKA (reference sequence). CDR3 length equals 15 residues. The CDR3 region is CSASGTSGIGYEQYF. The CDR3 region has the DNA TGCAGTGCCAGCGGTACTAGCGGGATTGGGTACGAGCAGTACTTC.

The rearrangement joins TRBV20-1 to TRBJ1-5; no firm D call. Trimming cost V 6 bases and J 3 bases, with 12 bases left between them. Germline V gene lookup returns CDR1 DFQATT and CDR2 SNEGSKA (reference sequence). The CDR3 runs to 13 residues. The CDR3 loop reads CSAPDGYNQPQHF. CDR3 bases: TGCAGTGCCCCTGATGGGTACAATCAGCCCCAGCATTTT.

This clonotype has more than one count but fewer than ten. V usage is TRBV3-1 and J usage is TRBJ2-7; D tentatively fits TRBD1 or TRBD2 (5 bases each). Trimming took off 1 base at V and 3 bases at J, with 7 bases between the two ends. This CDR3 is 13 amino acids long. The germline V gene has CDR1 LGHDT and CDR2 YNNKEL (reference sequence). The CDR3 region has the DNA TGTGCCAGCAGCCAAGGGGACGGCTACGAGCAGTACGTC. Translation: CASSQGDGYEQYV.

This clonotype was detected only a few times. The chain employs TRBV20-1 and TRBJ2-3; 9 bases are shared with TRBD1. The CDR3 contains 18 residues. V trimming: 3 bases; J trimming: 4 bases; junction bases outside the gene matches: 17. Germline-derived CDR1 and CDR2 are DFQATT and SNEGSKA (reference sequence). The CDR3 sequence: CSARSPVGQGRGPDTQYF. The CDR3 DNA reads as TGCAGTGCTAGGAGCCCTGTCGGACAGGGGAGAGGTCCAGATACGCAGTATTTT.

The chain couples TRBV4-2 to TRBJ1-2; a possible D gene is TRBD1 (6 bases). Germline V CDR1 and CDR2: LGHNA, YNFKEQ. The CDR3 runs 14 residues. V lost 4 bases to trimming and J lost 8 bases, with 17 bases between them. The DNA of the CDR3 is TGTGCCAGCAGCCCCACAGGGAGGGCGTACGGCTACACCTTC. Protein: CASSPTGRAYGYTF.

The J gene is TRBJ2-5, the V gene TRBV27; 11 bases align to TRBD1. In germline, CDR1 is MNHEY, CDR2 SMNVEV (reference sequence). Trimming at V came to 0 bases and at J to 7 bases, leaving 10 bases not matched to a gene. CDR3 size: 17 residues. The chain's CDR3 is CASSLSYRDRGFGTQYF. CDR3 sequence (DNA): TGTGCCAGCAGTTTATCTTACCGGGACAGGGGGTTCGGGACCCAGTACTTC.

For this clonotype: Possible read error: a much larger clone is one base away. The rearrangement uses TRBV27 and TRBJ1-6, with 7 bases lining up with TRBD1. The CDR3 runs to 15 residues. Germline loops: CDR1 MNHEY, CDR2 SMNVEV (reference sequence). V was clipped by 0 bases and J by 11 bases; unmatched bases: 7. The CDR3 spells CASSLSGGSNPPLHF. The CDR3 bases are TGTGCCAGCAGTTTATCAGGGGGCTCGAATCCACCCCTCCACTTT.

This clonotype was recorded a few times. V gene TRBV6-5 combines with J gene TRBJ1-2, with D unresolved. Germline V gene data show CDR1 as MNHEY and CDR2 as SVGAGI. The CDR3 contains 14 residues. V lost 0 bases and J 6 bases, leaving 11 bases between the germline ends. The CDR3 reads CASSYSLRDNGYTF. In DNA form, the CDR3 reads TGTGCCAGCAGTTACTCTTTGAGGGATAATGGCTACACCTTC.